The 4 T cell receptor beta chains in this list originate from one sample, sequenced in a study of early stage breast cancer tumors. Sequencing was performed with immunoSEQ multiplex PCR; in TCRdb, only in-frame clones are kept and a portion is missing. Of 25,000 to 35,000 clones in the sample, roughly 50% were seen once. Sequencing was performed on breast tumor tissue. The receptors originated from a person aged 45-60 years with breast cancer.

This clone was seen only a few times. The CDR3 protein is CACPRGLATTMGQFF. The CDR3 DNA reads TGTGCCTGTCCCCGAGGACTAGCCACTACTATGGGGCAGTTCTTC. This chain joins TRBV30 and TRBJ2-1, with 8 bases that match TRBD2. Per germline, CDR1 GTSNPN and CDR2 SVGIG (reference sequence). The ends lost 6 bases at V and 12 bases at J; junction bases unmatched: 19. The CDR3 runs to 15 residues.

This clone was counted between two and nine times. The rearrangement uses TRBV2 and TRBJ2-1; D unresolved. V lost 6 bases and J 10 bases, leaving 13 bases between the germline ends. This CDR3 contains 12 residues. Germline V gene data show CDR1 as SNHLY and CDR2 as FYNNEI. In DNA form, the CDR3 reads TGTGCCAGCAGGGCTCGCCCCTACGAGCAGTTCTTC. Its translation is CASRARPYEQFF.

This clone came up many times. The chain has TRBV4-3 and TRBJ2-2; the D is unclear. Trimming left V 0 bases short and J 7 bases short, with 6 bases between. This CDR3 region has 13 residues. The V gene's germline CDR1 is LGHNA and CDR2 YSLEER. CDR3 nucleotide sequence: TGCGCCAGCAGCCAAGATTTGGGCGGGGAGCTGTTTTTT. This codes for CASSQDLGGELFF.

This chain connects TRBV6-5 to TRBJ2-7; possibly TRBD1 for D (5 bases). V lost 3 bases and J 0 bases, leaving 9 bases between the germline ends. The CDR3 is 14 residues long. From germline, CDR1 is MNHEY and CDR2 SVGAGI. In nucleotides, the CDR3 is TGTGCCAGCAGTTATCAGGGAACCTCCTACGAGCAGTACTTC. The encoded protein is CASSYQGTSYEQYF.